Listed here are 15 T cell receptor beta chains from one sample, sequenced in a study of blood T cell repertoires in COVID-19. Produced via immunoSEQ multiplex PCR; TCRdb's table is partial and in-frame only. The sample has fewer than 250,000 clones; 70% to 80% are singletons. Source material: peripheral blood. These receptors were collected from a woman between 45 and 65 years old with acute or convalescent COVID-19.

The chain carries TRBV7-9 and TRBJ1-6, with D possibly being TRBD1 (5 bases). Germline V gene data show CDR1 as SEHNR and CDR2 as FQNEAQ (reference sequence). Trimming took 6 bases from V and 0 from J, leaving 9 bases between them. This CDR3 contains 15 residues. The CDR3 is CASSGGSSYNSPLHF. The DNA of the CDR3 is TGTGCCAGCAGTGGGGGGAGCTCCTATAATTCACCCCTCCACTTT.

This rearrangement joins TRBV19 to TRBJ2-3; 7 nucleotides line up with TRBD2. The CDR3 contains 15 residues. Trimming removed 7 bases from V and 7 bases from J; junction bases left unmatched: 14. The germline V gene encodes CDR1 LNHDA and CDR2 SQIVND (reference sequence). Written as DNA, the CDR3 is TGTGCCAGTACCCCCAATCGCGGGGGTAGCAATACGCAGTATTTT. Translation: CASTPNRGGSNTQYF.

The gene calls are TRBV7-6 and TRBJ1-1, with D maybe TRBD1 (6 bases). The CDR3 runs to 15 residues. Trimming removed 1 base at V and 4 bases at J, with 13 bases between. Germline lookup yields CDR1 SGHVS and CDR2 FNYEAQ. CDR3 protein: CASSLVPEGGTEAFF. The CDR3 bases are TGTGCCAGCAGCTTAGTTCCGGAAGGGGGCACTGAAGCTTTCTTT.

The rearrangement links TRBV7-2 to TRBJ2-1; 8 bases agree with TRBD1. Germline values: CDR1 SGHTA, CDR2 FQGNSA. This CDR3 has 16 residues. J was trimmed by 9 bases and V by 1 base; bases with no gene match: 11. The CDR3 coding sequence is TGTGCCAGCAGCTTAGGTATAGGACAGGGAGAGGCTGAGCAGTTCTTC. Encoded protein: CASSLGIGQGEAEQFF.

V usage is TRBV5-5 and J usage is TRBJ2-5, with D possibly being TRBD2 (5 bases). The CDR3 sequence is 15 residues long. Germline CDR1 reads SGHKS; CDR2 reads YYEKEE (reference sequence). The germline V and J ends were trimmed by 5 bases and 0 bases, with 14 bases remaining between them. This CDR3 is CASSAYRGYQETQYF. The CDR3 DNA reads as TGTGCCAGCAGTGCGTACCGGGGTTACCAAGAGACCCAGTACTTC.

The chain combines TRBV4-1 with TRBJ1-2; no reliable D call. This CDR3 spans 15 amino acids. Per germline, CDR1 MGHRA and CDR2 YSYEKL. V was trimmed by 1 base and J by 4 bases, leaving 13 bases between them. The CDR3 nucleotides read TGCGCCAGCAGCCAAGGCGGAGGAGTACTCTATGGCTACACCTTC. It is translated as CASSQGGGVLYGYTF.

V gene TRBV24-1 combines with J gene TRBJ2-1, with D possibly matching TRBD2 (6 bases). This CDR3 is built from 14 residues. The V end lost 0 bases, the J end lost 10 bases, and 12 bases lay between the germline ends. CDR1 and CDR2 (germline): KGHDR, SFDVKD. The CDR3 loop reads CATSDLWGDKEQFF. The CDR3 DNA sequence: TGTGCCACCAGTGATTTGTGGGGGGATAAGGAGCAGTTCTTC.

This chain's CDR3 is CAWSRVSTVYGYTF. The CDR3 region has the DNA TGTGCCTGGAGTCGTGTGAGTACGGTCTATGGCTACACCTTC. V gene TRBV30 combines with J gene TRBJ1-2, with D unclear. The CDR3 length is 14 residues. The V gene lost 2 bases and the J gene lost 4 bases, with 14 bases spanning the gap. The germline V gene encodes CDR1 GTSNPN and CDR2 SVGIG (reference sequence).

This clone was seen once. The gene calls are TRBV5-5 and TRBJ1-5; a weak D match, TRBD1 (5 bases). The CDR3 consists of 15 residues. Trimming shortened V by 4 bases and J by 2 bases, and 13 bases separated the two germline ends. Germline values: CDR1 SGHKS, CDR2 YYEKEE (reference sequence). CDR3 sequence (DNA): TGTGCCAGCAGCCCCCTCCAGGGCGGCAATCAGCCCCAGCATTTT. It yields the protein CASSPLQGGNQPQHF.

V gene TRBV4-2 combines with J gene TRBJ1-3; D call uncertain. This CDR3 contains 14 residues. Germline V gene data show CDR1 as LGHNA and CDR2 as YNFKEQ. Deletions cut 7 bases from V and 0 bases from J, with 10 bases between. The CDR3 protein is CASMAGSSGNTIYF. In nucleotides, the CDR3 is TGTGCCAGCATGGCGGGGAGCTCTGGAAACACCATATATTTT.

This clone was seen only once. CDR3 sequence: CASSFPQITEAFF. CDR3 nucleotides: TGTGCCAGCAGTTTTCCCCAAATCACTGAAGCTTTCTTT. The chain links TRBV28 to TRBJ1-1; D uncertain. This CDR3 is 13 amino acids long. Trimming stripped 3 bases from V and 4 bases from J, with 9 bases between. Looked up from germline, CDR1 is MDHEN and CDR2 is SYDVKM.

In nucleotides, the CDR3 is TGTGCCAGCAGCCAAGGCTACTATAATTCACCCCTCCACTTT. This translates into CASSQGYYNSPLHF. The rearrangement joins TRBV14 to TRBJ1-6; no clear D gene. The CDR3 length is 14 residues. The V end was cut by 1 base, the J end by 3 bases, with 4 bases between. Germline loops: CDR1 SGHDN, CDR2 FVKESK.

This clone has a single count. The rearrangement uses TRBV6-5 and TRBJ2-7, with 7 bases identical to TRBD1. The CDR3 is 12 amino acids. CDR1 is MNHEY, CDR2 SVGAGI, per germline. V shed 6 bases and J 3 bases; nucleotides not matched to a gene: 2. CDR3 sequence: CASRQGIYEQYF. Here the CDR3 DNA reads TGTGCCAGCAGACAGGGGATCTACGAGCAGTACTTC.

The V and J genes are TRBV19 and TRBJ2-6; 7 positions agree with TRBD1. Germline CDR1 LNHDA, CDR2 SQIVND (reference sequence). With 5 bases clipped from V and 2 bases from J, the junction kept 3 bases outside the gene matches. The CDR3 covers 15 residues. The CDR3 loop is CASSAQGAGANVLTF. In DNA, the CDR3 is TGTGCCAGTAGTGCCCAGGGGGCTGGGGCCAACGTCCTGACTTTC. The variable domain in full, completed from reference TRBV19 and TRBJ2-6, reads DGGITQSPKYLFRKEGQNVTLSCEQNLNHDAMYWYRQDPGQGLRLIYYSQIVNDFQKGDIAEGYSVSREKKESFPLTVTSAQKNPTAFYLCASSAQGAGANVLTFGAGSRLTVL.

The chain couples TRBV6-6 to TRBJ1-1; 7 bases fit TRBD1. Per germline, CDR1 MNHNY and CDR2 SVGAGI (reference sequence). The CDR3 runs to 14 residues. J gave up 3 bases and V 6 bases, and 7 bases lay outside the gene matches. The CDR3 DNA is TGTGCCAGCAGCAAGGGGGCATGGGACACTGAAGCTTTCTTT. It codes for CASSKGAWDTEAFF.